The next 27 T cell receptor beta chains were all read from a single sample in a study of blood T cell repertoires in COVID-19 (dated by TCRdb to between 2020 and 2021). Receptor libraries were prepared by the immunoSEQ multiplex PCR assay. What TCRdb holds here is the immuneACCESS table cut down to in-frame rearrangements. Part of the clones is not present; checked against another copy, under half of the missing clones reflect an unresolved V gene, and the others are unexplained. The sample data list approximately 150,000 clones, and roughly 89% of these were observed just once. Jointly, the top ten make up approximately 9% of the sample. Sequencing input: peripheral blood. All receptors come from a woman aged 45 to 65 with active or convalescent COVID-19.

This rearrangement joins TRBV19 to TRBJ1-1; possible D gene TRBD1, 5 bases. Germline CDR1 and CDR2: LNHDA and SQIVND (reference sequence). The CDR3 has 20 amino acids. V was shortened by 5 bases and J by 0 bases, with 28 bases between the two germline ends. DNA for the CDR3: TGTGCCAGTAGTGAGAAGACCAAACCGGGACTGAGATATGTGAACACTGAAGCTTTCTTT. Protein product: CASSEKTKPGLRYVNTEAFF. The full variable domain, in which reference TRBV19 and TRBJ1-1 provide the parts outside the CDR3, is DGGITQSPKYLFRKEGQNVTLSCEQNLNHDAMYWYRQDPGQGLRLIYYSQIVNDFQKGDIAEGYSVSREKKESFPLTVTSAQKNPTAFYLCASSEKTKPGLRYVNTEAFFGQGTRLTVV.

The V and J genes are TRBV30 and TRBJ2-2, with D tentatively TRBD1 (5 bases). Germline assignment: CDR1 GTSNPN and CDR2 SVGIG (reference sequence). V was clipped by 5 bases and J by 0 bases, with 7 bases between them. The CDR3 runs to 13 residues. CDR3 sequence: CAWGQSNTGELFF. CDR3 nucleotide sequence: TGTGCCTGGGGACAATCGAACACCGGGGAGCTGTTTTTT. The entire variable domain, with the rest obtained from reference TRBV30 and TRBJ2-2, is as follows: SQTIHQWPATLVQPVGSPLSLECTVEGTSNPNLYWYRQAAGRGLQLLFYSVGIGQISSEVPQNLSASRPQDRQFILSSKKLLLSDSGFYLCAWGQSNTGELFFGEGSRLTVL.

V and J are TRBV15 and TRBJ1-5, with D maybe TRBD1 (6 bases). Per the germline V gene, CDR1 is LNHNV and CDR2 is YYDKDF (reference sequence). Trimming took off 0 bases at V and 6 bases at J, with 12 bases between the two ends. CDR3 length equals 15 residues. CDR3 bases: TGTGCCACCAGCAGAGATCAGGGGTCGGGTCAGCCCCAGCATTTT. It yields the protein CATSRDQGSGQPQHF.

V usage is TRBV5-4 and J usage is TRBJ1-2; no clear D. CDR1 and CDR2 (germline): SGHNT, YYREEE (reference sequence). Trimming took off 3 bases at V and 5 bases at J, with 14 bases between the two ends. This CDR3 has 14 residues. The CDR3 reads CASSSPWTGYGYTF. CDR3 bases: TGTGCCAGCAGCTCACCCTGGACGGGGTATGGCTACACCTTC. The full variable domain, in which reference TRBV5-4 and TRBJ1-2 provide the parts outside the CDR3, is ETGVTQSPTHLIKTRGQQVTLRCSSQSGHNTVSWYQQALGQGPQFIFQYYREEENGRGNFPPRFSGLQFPNYSSELNVNALELDDSALYLCASSSPWTGYGYTFGSGTRLTVV.

As to this clone: The sample carries other DNA sequences with the same CDR3. The V call is TRBV18, the J call TRBJ1-4; 7 nucleotides agree with TRBD1. V lost 3 bases to trimming and J lost 3 bases; unmatched junction nucleotides: 4. This CDR3 is 15 amino acids long. CDR1 and CDR2 from the germline V gene are KGHSH and LQKENI. CDR3 protein: CASSPRQGPNEKLFF. The CDR3 bases are TGTGCCAGCTCACCGCGACAGGGCCCTAATGAAAAACTGTTTTTT.

The V and J genes are TRBV28 and TRBJ1-1; 8 nucleotides align to TRBD1. Germline trimming cut 6 bases from V and 1 base from J; bases unmatched to any gene: 10. Germline V gives CDR1 MDHEN, CDR2 SYDVKM. The CDR3 spans 16 residues. The CDR3 bases are TGTGCCAGCAGAATCACGGGGCAGGGGGCGAACACTGAAGCTTTCTTT. It specifies CASRITGQGANTEAFF.

This clone was detected once. The rearrangement joins TRBV10-1 to TRBJ1-2; maybe TRBD1 (6 bases). This CDR3 has 15 residues. Trimming pared 5 bases from V and 0 bases from J, leaving 13 bases between. Germline loops: CDR1 WNHNN, CDR2 SYGVQD (reference sequence). The CDR3 sequence: CASSPTGKANYGYTF. CDR3 bases: TGCGCCAGCAGTCCTACAGGGAAAGCTAACTATGGCTACACCTTC.

V usage is TRBV7-3 and J usage is TRBJ2-2, with 10 positions matching TRBD2. Germline trimming cut 0 bases from V and 6 bases from J; bases unmatched to any gene: 7. CDR1 and CDR2 from the germline V gene are SGHTA and FQGTGA. This CDR3 has 17 amino acids. This CDR3 is CASSLTGLAGGPGELFF. The CDR3 region has the DNA TGTGCCAGCAGCTTAACGGGCTTAGCGGGAGGCCCCGGGGAGCTGTTTTTT.

This chain links TRBV19 with TRBJ1-3, with D possibly being TRBD1 (5 bases). The germline V and J ends were trimmed by 2 bases and 0 bases, with 11 bases remaining between them. Germline CDR1 reads LNHDA; CDR2 reads SQIVND (reference sequence). The CDR3 has 16 amino acids. CDR3: CASSISQGGSGNTIYF. In DNA form, the CDR3 reads TGTGCCAGTAGTATAAGTCAGGGAGGCTCTGGAAACACCATATATTTT.

The chain recombines TRBV29-1 with TRBJ1-2; D perhaps matches TRBD1 (5 bases). The CDR3 totals 16 residues. Germline CDR1 is SQVTM and CDR2 is ANQGSEA. Trimming removed 1 base from V and 0 bases from J, with 15 bases in between. The CDR3 is CSVEGVDSPSNYGYTF. DNA of the CDR3: TGCAGCGTTGAAGGGGTTGACAGCCCGTCTAACTATGGCTACACCTTC.

The chain recombines TRBV5-1 with TRBJ2-3; 8 bases map to TRBD2. The CDR3 contains 16 residues. Germline trimming cut 6 bases from V and 3 bases from J; bases unmatched to any gene: 12. Germline values: CDR1 SGHRS, CDR2 YFSETQ. Here the CDR3 reads CASKLGSGELTDTQYF. CDR3 nucleotides: TGCGCCAGCAAACTCGGTAGCGGGGAATTAACAGATACGCAGTATTTT.

The V and J genes are TRBV7-9 and TRBJ1-5, with D tentatively TRBD1 (5 bases). V shed 5 bases and J shed 6 bases, with 11 bases lying between them. Per germline, CDR1 SEHNR and CDR2 FQNEAQ (reference sequence). The CDR3 is 13 residues long. The CDR3 DNA reads as TGTGCCAGCAGCCCTCAGGGCATTCAGCCCCAGCATTTT. It is translated as CASSPQGIQPQHF.

The chain is built from TRBV11-1 and TRBJ2-2, with a tentative D call TRBD2 (7 bases). CDR3 length equals 15 residues. Looked up from germline, CDR1 is SGHAT and CDR2 is FQDESV (reference sequence). This CDR3 reads CPTSLEGGATGELFF. The CDR3 DNA sequence: TGTCCCACCAGTCTAGAGGGGGGGGCCACCGGGGAGCTGTTTTTT.

This clone showed up just a few times. The chain employs TRBV28 and TRBJ1-6; a weak D match, TRBD1 (6 bases). The germline gives CDR1 MDHEN, CDR2 SYDVKM. V was cut by 5 bases and J by 4 bases, with 12 bases left in between. This CDR3 spans 15 amino acids. Here the CDR3 DNA reads TGTGCCAGCAGTCCAGGGGCAGCTTATAATTCACCCCTCCACTTT. It is translated as CASSPGAAYNSPLHF.

The J gene is TRBJ2-2, the V gene TRBV7-3; 8 nucleotides agree with TRBD1. Germline-derived CDR1 and CDR2 are SGHTA and FQGTGA. This CDR3 is 14 amino acids long. V trimming: 2 bases; J trimming: 7 bases; junction bases outside the gene matches: 3. The CDR3 region is CASSLGQGGGELFF. In DNA, the CDR3 is TGTGCCAGCAGCTTAGGACAGGGAGGCGGGGAGCTGTTTTTT. Full variable domain (outside the CDR3, taken from reference TRBV7-3 and TRBJ2-2): GAGVSQTPSNKVTEKGKYVELRCDPISGHTALYWYRQSLGQGPEFLIYFQGTGAADDSGLPNDRFFAVRPEGSVSTLKIQRTERGDSAVYLCASSLGQGGGELFFGEGSRLTVL.

CDR3 DNA sequence: TGCGCCAGCAGCTTGGGGGGACAGGGGATCGGCTACACCTTC. Its protein is CASSLGGQGIGYTF. The V gene is TRBV5-1, the J gene TRBJ1-2, with 10 bases identical to TRBD1. The CDR3 loop spans 14 amino acids. The junction had 4 bases not matched to a gene; V was cut back by 0 bases and J by 8 bases. Germline V gene lookup returns CDR1 SGHRS and CDR2 YFSETQ.

The chain links TRBV9 to TRBJ1-5, with no clear D. This CDR3 contains 13 residues. Germline V gene lookup returns CDR1 SGDLS and CDR2 YYNGEE. The ends were cut back, 3 bases at V and 4 bases at J, with 8 bases in the middle. Written as DNA, the CDR3 is TGTGCCAGCAGCGCTTCACTGAATCAGCCCCAGCATTTT. Its protein product is CASSASLNQPQHF. The complete variable domain, with remaining parts taken from reference TRBV9 and TRBJ1-5, reads DSGVTQTPKHLITATGQRVTLRCSPRSGDLSVYWYQQSLDQGLQFLIQYYNGEERAKGNILERFSAQQFPDLHSELNLSSLELGDSALYFCASSASLNQPQHFGDGTRLSIL.

V gene TRBV3-1 (or the pseudogene TRBV3-2) combines with J gene TRBJ2-2, with 7 bases lining up with TRBD1. Germline CDR1 and CDR2: LGHDT and YNNKEL (reference sequence). V shed 3 bases and J 2 bases; nucleotides not matched to a gene: 12. There are 18 residues in the CDR3. The CDR3 sequence: CASSHTGQILINTGELFF. The CDR3 nucleotides read TGTGCCAGCAGCCATACGGGACAGATCCTGATTAACACCGGGGAGCTGTTTTTT.

The rearrangement joins TRBV6-5 to TRBJ1-6, with D hard to call. The CDR3 runs 16 residues. Germline loops: CDR1 MNHEY, CDR2 SVGAGI. V shed 2 bases and J shed 14 bases, with 22 bases lying between them. This CDR3 is CASSYQTDNRLSALHF. In DNA, the CDR3 is TGTGCCAGCAGTTACCAGACCGACAATCGCCTTTCGGCCCTCCACTTT.

This sequence joins TRBV6-2 or TRBV6-3 and TRBJ1-2, with a possible D match to TRBD1 (6 bases). This CDR3 region has 15 residues. The V and J ends lost 5 bases and 4 bases respectively, with 17 bases between them. Germline V gene lookup returns CDR1 MNHEY and CDR2 SVGEGT. In DNA, the CDR3 is TGTGCCAGCAGTACCCAGGGGCGTGGAAGCTATGGCTACACCTTC. Amino acid sequence: CASSTQGRGSYGYTF.

V and J are TRBV5-1 and TRBJ2-7; 8 nucleotides align to TRBD1. From germline, CDR1 is SGHRS and CDR2 YFSETQ. The CDR3 is 15 amino acids. Trimming at V came to 3 bases and at J to 6 bases, leaving 11 bases not matched to a gene. CDR3 in DNA: TGCGCCAGCAGCTGGGGACAGGCAAGCTCTGGCGAGCAGTACTTC. Translating it yields CASSWGQASSGEQYF.

This clone showed up just a few times. V gene TRBV3-1 (or the pseudogene TRBV3-2) combines with J gene TRBJ2-5; 14 positions agree with TRBD2. This CDR3 comprises 16 residues. The J segment lost 5 bases and the V segment lost 5 bases, leaving 7 bases of the junction unmatched. The germline V gene has CDR1 LGHDT and CDR2 YNNKEL (reference sequence). The CDR3 sequence is CASSNRLAGGGETQYF. In DNA form, the CDR3 reads TGTGCCAGCAGCAACCGACTAGCGGGAGGGGGGGAGACCCAGTACTTC.

The chain recombines TRBV19 with TRBJ2-6; a possible D gene is TRBD1 (6 bases). V lost 6 bases and J 0 bases, leaving 15 bases between the germline ends. This CDR3 is 17 amino acids long. Germline V gene data show CDR1 as LNHDA and CDR2 as SQIVND (reference sequence). The CDR3 nucleotides are TGTGCCAGTAGGGGAACAGGGTCCCCCTCTGGGGCCAACGTCCTGACTTTC. Translated, it gives CASRGTGSPSGANVLTF.

In its sample, this clone was seen a few times. V gene TRBV6-2 or TRBV6-3 combines with J gene TRBJ1-4; tentative D call: TRBD1 (6 bases). Germline CDR1 and CDR2: MNHEY and SVGEGT. CDR3 length equals 15 residues. V was shortened by 5 bases and J by 4 bases, with 14 bases between the two germline ends. In DNA, the CDR3 is TGTGCCAGCAGTACCGGGACATTGATTAATGAAAAACTGTTTTTT. It codes for CASSTGTLINEKLFF.

The V call is TRBV27, the J call TRBJ2-3; 7 bases match TRBD2. V lost 6 bases, J lost 0 bases, and 9 bases stayed unmatched. The CDR3 is made up of 16 amino acids. Looked up from germline, CDR1 is MNHEY and CDR2 is SMNVEV (reference sequence). The CDR3 coding sequence is TGTGCCAGCAGCCGCGACCCGCGGGGGAGCACAGATACGCAGTATTTT. Translating gives CASSRDPRGSTDTQYF.

The chain recombines TRBV7-2 with TRBJ2-7, with D perhaps matching TRBD1 (6 bases). Trimming removed 5 bases from V and 4 bases from J, with 24 bases in between. The CDR3 has 17 residues. Germline-derived CDR1 and CDR2 are SGHTA and FQGNSA. CDR3 DNA sequence: TGTGCCAGCAGCCCGCCCGGACAGTTCCAGGATGTATACGAGCAGTACTTC. It encodes CASSPPGQFQDVYEQYF.

This clone was seen only once. The gene calls are TRBV6-6 and TRBJ1-1, with 9 bases that match TRBD1. The CDR3 is 15 amino acids. Germline V gene data show CDR1 as MNHNY and CDR2 as SVGAGI (reference sequence). V was pared by 8 bases and J by 0 bases, with 7 bases of the junction left unmatched. The CDR3 sequence is CASSSGTGLNTEAFF. The CDR3 nucleotides are TGTGCCAGCTCCTCCGGGACAGGGCTGAACACTGAAGCTTTCTTT.